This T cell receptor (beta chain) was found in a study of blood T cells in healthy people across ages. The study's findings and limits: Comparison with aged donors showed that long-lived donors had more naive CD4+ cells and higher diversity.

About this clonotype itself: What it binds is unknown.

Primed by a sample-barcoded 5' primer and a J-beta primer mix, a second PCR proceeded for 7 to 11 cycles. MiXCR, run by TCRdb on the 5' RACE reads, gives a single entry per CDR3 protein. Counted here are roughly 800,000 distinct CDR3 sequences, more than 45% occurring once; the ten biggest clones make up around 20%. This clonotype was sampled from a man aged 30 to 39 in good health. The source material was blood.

Here the CDR3 reads CASSRTKDQPQHF. The CDR3 coding sequence is TGTGCCAGCAGCCGCACCAAGGATCAGCCCCAGCATTTT. V and J are TRBV3-1 and TRBJ1-5; D is ambiguous. Per germline, CDR1 LGHDT and CDR2 YNNKEL (reference sequence). The CDR3 loop spans 13 amino acids. Trimming stripped 4 bases from V and 5 bases from J, with 9 bases between.